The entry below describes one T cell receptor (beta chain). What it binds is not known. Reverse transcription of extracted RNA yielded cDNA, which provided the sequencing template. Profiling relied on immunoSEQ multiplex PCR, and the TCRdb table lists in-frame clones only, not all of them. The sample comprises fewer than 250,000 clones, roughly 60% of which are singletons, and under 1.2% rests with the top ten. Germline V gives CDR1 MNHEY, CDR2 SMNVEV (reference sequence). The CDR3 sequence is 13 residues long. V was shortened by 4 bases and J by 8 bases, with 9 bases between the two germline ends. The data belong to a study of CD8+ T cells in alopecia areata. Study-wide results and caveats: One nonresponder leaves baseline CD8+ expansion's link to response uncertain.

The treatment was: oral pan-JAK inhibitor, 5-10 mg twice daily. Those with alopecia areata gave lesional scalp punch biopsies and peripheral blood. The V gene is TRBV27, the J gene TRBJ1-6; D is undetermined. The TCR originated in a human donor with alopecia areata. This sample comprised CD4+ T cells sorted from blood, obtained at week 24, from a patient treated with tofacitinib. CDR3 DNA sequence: TGTGCCAGCAGTTCGGTTAGGGATTCACCCCTCCACTTT. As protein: CASSSVRDSPLHF.